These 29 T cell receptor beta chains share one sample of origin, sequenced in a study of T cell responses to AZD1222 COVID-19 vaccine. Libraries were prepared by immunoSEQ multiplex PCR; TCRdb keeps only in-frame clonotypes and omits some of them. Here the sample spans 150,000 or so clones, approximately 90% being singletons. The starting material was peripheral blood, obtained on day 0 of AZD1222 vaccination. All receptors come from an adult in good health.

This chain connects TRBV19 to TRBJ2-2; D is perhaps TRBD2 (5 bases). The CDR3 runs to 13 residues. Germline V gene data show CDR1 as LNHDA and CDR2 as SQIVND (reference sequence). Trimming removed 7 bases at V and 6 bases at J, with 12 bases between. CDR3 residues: CASKRREAGELFF. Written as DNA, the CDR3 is TGTGCCAGTAAACGTCGGGAAGCCGGGGAGCTGTTTTTT.

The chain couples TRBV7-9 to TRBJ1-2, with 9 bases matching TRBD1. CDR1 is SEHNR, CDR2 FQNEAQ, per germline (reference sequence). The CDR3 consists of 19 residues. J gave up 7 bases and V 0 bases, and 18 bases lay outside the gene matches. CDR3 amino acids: CASSLALGTGRPGKSGYTF. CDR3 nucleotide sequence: TGTGCCAGCAGCTTAGCGCTGGGGACAGGGCGTCCCGGGAAAAGTGGCTACACCTTC. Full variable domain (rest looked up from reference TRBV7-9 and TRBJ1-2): DTGVSQNPRHKITKRGQNVTFRCDPISEHNRLYWYRQTLGQGPEFLTYFQNEAQLEKSRLLSDRFSAERPKGSFSTLEIQRTEQGDSAMYLCASSLALGTGRPGKSGYTFGSGTRLTVV.

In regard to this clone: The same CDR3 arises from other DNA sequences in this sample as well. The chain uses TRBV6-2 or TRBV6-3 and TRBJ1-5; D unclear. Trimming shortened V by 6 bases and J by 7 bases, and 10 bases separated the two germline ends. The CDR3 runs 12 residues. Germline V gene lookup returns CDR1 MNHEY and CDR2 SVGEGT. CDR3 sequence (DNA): TGTGCCAGCAGCGAAGGAGGACAGCCCCAGCATTTT. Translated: CASSEGGQPQHF.

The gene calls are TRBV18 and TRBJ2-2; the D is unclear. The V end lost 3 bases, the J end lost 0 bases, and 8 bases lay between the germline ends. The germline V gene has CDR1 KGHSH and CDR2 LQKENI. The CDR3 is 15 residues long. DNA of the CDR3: TGTGCCAGCTCACCTCTCGGCTCGAACACCGGGGAGCTGTTTTTT. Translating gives CASSPLGSNTGELFF.

The CDR3 DNA sequence: TGTGCCAGCGTGGGGGTCTACGAGCAGTACTTC. Encoded protein: CASVGVYEQYF. The rearrangement links TRBV7-9 to TRBJ2-7; D is tentatively TRBD1 or TRBD2 (5 bases each). There are 11 residues in the CDR3. The germline V gene encodes CDR1 SEHNR and CDR2 FQNEAQ (reference sequence). Deletions cut 8 bases from V and 3 bases from J, with 8 bases between.

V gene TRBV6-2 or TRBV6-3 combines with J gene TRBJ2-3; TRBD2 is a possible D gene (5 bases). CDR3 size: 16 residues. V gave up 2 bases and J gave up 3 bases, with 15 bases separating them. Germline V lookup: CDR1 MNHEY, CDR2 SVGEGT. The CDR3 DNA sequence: TGTGCCAGCAGTTACGTTCGGGGAAGAGGGACAGATACGCAGTATTTT. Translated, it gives CASSYVRGRGTDTQYF.

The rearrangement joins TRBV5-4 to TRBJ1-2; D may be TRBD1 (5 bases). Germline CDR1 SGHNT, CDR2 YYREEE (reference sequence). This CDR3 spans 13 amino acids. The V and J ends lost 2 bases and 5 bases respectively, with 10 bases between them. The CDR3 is CASSFREPYGYTF. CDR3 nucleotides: TGTGCCAGCAGCTTCAGGGAGCCTTATGGCTACACCTTC.

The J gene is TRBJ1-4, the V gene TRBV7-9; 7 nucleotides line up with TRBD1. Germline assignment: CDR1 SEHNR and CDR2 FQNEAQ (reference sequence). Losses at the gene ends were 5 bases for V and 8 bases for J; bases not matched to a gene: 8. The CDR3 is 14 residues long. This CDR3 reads CASSAGTVHEKLFF. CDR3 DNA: TGTGCCAGCAGCGCGGGGACAGTCCACGAAAAACTGTTTTTT. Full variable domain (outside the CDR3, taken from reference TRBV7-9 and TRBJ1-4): DTGVSQNPRHKITKRGQNVTFRCDPISEHNRLYWYRQTLGQGPEFLTYFQNEAQLEKSRLLSDRFSAERPKGSFSTLEIQRTEQGDSAMYLCASSAGTVHEKLFFGSGTQLSVL.

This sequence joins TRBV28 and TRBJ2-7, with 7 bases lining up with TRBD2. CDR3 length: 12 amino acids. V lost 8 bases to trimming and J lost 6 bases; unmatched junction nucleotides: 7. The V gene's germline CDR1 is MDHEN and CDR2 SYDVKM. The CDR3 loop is CASLGGSSEQYF. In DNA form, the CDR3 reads TGTGCCAGCTTAGGCGGGAGCTCCGAGCAGTACTTC.

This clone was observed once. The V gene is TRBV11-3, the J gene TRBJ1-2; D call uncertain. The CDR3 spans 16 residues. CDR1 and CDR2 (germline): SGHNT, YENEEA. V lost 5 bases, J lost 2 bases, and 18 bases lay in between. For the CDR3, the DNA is TGTGCCAGCAGCCCCGGTTTCGGTACAAGCAACTATGGCTACACCTTC. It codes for CASSPGFGTSNYGYTF.

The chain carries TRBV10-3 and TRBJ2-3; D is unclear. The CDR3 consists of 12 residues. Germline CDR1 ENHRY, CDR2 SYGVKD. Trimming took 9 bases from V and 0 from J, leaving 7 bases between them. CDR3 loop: CAIRNSTDTQYF. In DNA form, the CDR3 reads TGTGCCATTAGGAATAGCACAGATACGCAGTATTTT.

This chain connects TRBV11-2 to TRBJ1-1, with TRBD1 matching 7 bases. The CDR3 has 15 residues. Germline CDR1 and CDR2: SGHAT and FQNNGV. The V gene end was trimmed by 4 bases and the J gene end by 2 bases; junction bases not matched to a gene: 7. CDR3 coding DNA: TGTGCCAGCAGCTACCTATACAGGGGTAACACTGAAGCTTTCTTT. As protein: CASSYLYRGNTEAFF.

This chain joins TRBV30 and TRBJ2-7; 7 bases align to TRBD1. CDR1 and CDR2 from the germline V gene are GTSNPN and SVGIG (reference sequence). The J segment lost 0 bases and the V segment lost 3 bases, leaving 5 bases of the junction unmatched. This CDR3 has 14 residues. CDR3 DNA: TGTGCCTGGAGGTTCGCAGGGGGCTCCTACGAGCAGTACTTC. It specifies CAWRFAGGSYEQYF.

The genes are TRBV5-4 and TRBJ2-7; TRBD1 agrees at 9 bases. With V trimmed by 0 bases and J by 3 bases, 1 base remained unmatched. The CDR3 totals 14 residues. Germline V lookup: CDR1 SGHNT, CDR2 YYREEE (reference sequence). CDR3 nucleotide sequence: TGTGCCAGCAGCTTGGCGGGACAGGGCTACGAGCAGTACTTC. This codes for CASSLAGQGYEQYF.

The CDR3 region is CASSTQLAGGPADTQYF. DNA for the CDR3: TGTGCCAGCAGCACTCAACTAGCGGGAGGGCCCGCAGATACGCAGTATTTT. The rearrangement joins TRBV7-3 to TRBJ2-3; 13 bases line up with TRBD2. The V and J ends lost 5 bases and 4 bases, in that order; junction bases with no gene match: 9. Looked up from germline, CDR1 is SGHTA and CDR2 is FQGTGA. The CDR3 length is 17 residues.

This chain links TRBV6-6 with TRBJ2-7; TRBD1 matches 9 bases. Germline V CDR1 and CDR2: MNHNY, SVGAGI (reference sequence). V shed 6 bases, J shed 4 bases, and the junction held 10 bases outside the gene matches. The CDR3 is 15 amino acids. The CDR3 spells CASRLGQGFIYEQYF. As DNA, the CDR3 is TGTGCCAGCAGGCTCGGACAGGGGTTTATTTACGAGCAGTACTTC.

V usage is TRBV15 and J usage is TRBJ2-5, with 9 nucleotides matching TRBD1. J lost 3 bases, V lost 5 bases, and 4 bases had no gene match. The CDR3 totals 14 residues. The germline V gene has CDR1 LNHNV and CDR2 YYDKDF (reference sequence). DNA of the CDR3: TGTGCCACCAGCCCGCGGACAGGGGAAGAGACCCAGTACTTC. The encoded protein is CATSPRTGEETQYF. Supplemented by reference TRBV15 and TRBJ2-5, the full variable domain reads DAMVIQNPRYQVTQFGKPVTLSCSQTLNHNVMYWYQQKSSQAPKLLFHYYDKDFNNEADTPDNFQSRRPNTSFCFLDIRSPGLGDTAMYLCATSPRTGEETQYFGPGTRLLVL.

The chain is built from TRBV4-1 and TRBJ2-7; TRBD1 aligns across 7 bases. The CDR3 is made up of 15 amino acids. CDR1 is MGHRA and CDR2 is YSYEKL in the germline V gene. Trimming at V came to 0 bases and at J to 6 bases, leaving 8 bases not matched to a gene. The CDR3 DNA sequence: TGCGCCAGCAGCCAAGATTGGACAGGCTCGGCCGAGCAGTACTTC. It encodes CASSQDWTGSAEQYF.

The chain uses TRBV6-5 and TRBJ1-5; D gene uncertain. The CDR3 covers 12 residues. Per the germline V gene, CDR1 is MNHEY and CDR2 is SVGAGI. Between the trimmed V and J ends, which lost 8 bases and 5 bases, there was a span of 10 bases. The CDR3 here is CASGRRDQPQHF. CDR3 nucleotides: TGTGCCAGCGGGCGGAGGGATCAGCCCCAGCATTTT.

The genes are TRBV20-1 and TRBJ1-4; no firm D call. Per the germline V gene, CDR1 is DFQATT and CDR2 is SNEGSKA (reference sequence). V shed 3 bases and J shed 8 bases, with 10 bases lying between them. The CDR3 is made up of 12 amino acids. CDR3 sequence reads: CSASPPREKLFF. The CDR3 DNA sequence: TGCAGTGCTAGTCCCCCCCGGGAAAAACTGTTTTTT.

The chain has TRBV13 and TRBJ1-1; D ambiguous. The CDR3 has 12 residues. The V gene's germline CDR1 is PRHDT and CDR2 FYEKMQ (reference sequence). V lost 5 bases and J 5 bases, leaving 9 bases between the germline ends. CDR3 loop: CASSQAGTEAFF. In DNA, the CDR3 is TGTGCCAGCAGCCAGGCGGGGACTGAAGCTTTCTTT.

CDR3 sequence: CASSRRDRHTGELFF. CDR3 coding DNA: TGTGCCAGCAGTCGACGGGACAGACACACCGGGGAGCTGTTTTTT. The chain couples TRBV27 to TRBJ2-2; 7 bases match TRBD1. Germline V gene data show CDR1 as MNHEY and CDR2 as SMNVEV (reference sequence). The junction had 6 bases not matched to a gene; V was cut back by 5 bases and J by 3 bases. This CDR3 comprises 15 residues.

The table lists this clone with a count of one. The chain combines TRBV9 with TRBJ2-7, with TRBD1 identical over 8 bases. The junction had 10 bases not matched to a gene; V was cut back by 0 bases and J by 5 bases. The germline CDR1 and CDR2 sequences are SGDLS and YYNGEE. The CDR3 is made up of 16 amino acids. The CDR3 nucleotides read TGTGCCAGCAGCGTAGATGCAGGGGGCGTCAAGAACGAGCAGTACTTC. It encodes CASSVDAGGVKNEQYF.

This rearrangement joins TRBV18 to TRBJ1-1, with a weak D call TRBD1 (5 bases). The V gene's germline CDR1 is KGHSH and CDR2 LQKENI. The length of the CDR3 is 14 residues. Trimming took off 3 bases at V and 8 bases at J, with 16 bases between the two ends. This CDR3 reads CASSPSAGRPEAFF. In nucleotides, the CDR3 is TGTGCCAGCTCACCCTCTGCAGGGAGGCCCGAAGCTTTCTTT.

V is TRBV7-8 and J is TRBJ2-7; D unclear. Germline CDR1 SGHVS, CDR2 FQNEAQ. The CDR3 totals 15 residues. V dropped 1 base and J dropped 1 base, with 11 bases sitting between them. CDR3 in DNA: TGTGCCAGCAGCTTAGTTGGCCGGGCATCCTACGAGCAGTACTTC. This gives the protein CASSLVGRASYEQYF.

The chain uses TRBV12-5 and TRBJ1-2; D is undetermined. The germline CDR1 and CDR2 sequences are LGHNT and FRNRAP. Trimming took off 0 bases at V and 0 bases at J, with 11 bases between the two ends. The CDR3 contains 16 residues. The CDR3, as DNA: TGTGCTAGTGGTTTGGTACGCCCGCTAGCTAACTATGGCTACACCTTC. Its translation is CASGLVRPLANYGYTF.

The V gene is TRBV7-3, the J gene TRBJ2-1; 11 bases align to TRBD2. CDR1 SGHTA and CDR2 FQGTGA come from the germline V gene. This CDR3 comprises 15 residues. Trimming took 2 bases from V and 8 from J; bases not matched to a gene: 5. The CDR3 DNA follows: TGTGCCAGCAGCTTATTAGCGGGAGGGTCCTATGAGCAGTTCTTC. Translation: CASSLLAGGSYEQFF.

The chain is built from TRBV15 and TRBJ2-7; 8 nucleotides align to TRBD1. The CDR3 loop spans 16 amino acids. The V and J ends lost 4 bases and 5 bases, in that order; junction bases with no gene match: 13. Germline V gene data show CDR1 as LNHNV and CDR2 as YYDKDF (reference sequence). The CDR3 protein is CATSTHPGQGADEQYF. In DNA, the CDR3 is TGTGCCACCAGCACCCACCCGGGGCAGGGGGCCGACGAGCAGTACTTC.

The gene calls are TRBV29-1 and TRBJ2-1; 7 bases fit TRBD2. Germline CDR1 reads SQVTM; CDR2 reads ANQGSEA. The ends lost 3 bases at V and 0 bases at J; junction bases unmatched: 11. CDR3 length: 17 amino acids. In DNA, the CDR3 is TGCAGCGTTGACCGGTTAGGTAGCGGGCACTCCTACAATGAGCAGTTCTTC. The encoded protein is CSVDRLGSGHSYNEQFF.